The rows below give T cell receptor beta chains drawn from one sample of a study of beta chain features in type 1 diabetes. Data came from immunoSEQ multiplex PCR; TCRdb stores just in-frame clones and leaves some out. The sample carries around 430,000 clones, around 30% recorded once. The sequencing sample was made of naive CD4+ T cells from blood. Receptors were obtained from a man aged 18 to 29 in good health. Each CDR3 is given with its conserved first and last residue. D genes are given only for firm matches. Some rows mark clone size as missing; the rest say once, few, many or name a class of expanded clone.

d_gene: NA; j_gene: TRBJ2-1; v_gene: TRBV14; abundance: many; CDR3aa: CASSRLGEQFF; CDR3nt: TGTGCCAGCAGCCGGCTTGGTGAGCAGTTCTTC
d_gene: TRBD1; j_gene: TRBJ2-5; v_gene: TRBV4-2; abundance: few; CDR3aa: CASSQDHRGQVGETQYF; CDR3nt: TGTGCCAGCAGCCAAGATCACAGAGGACAGGTCGGGGAGACCCAGTACTTC
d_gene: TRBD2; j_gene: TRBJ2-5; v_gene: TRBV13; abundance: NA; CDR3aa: CASSHGASGRGETQYF; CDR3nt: TGTGCCAGCAGCCACGGGGCTAGCGGGAGGGGAGAGACCCAGTACTTC
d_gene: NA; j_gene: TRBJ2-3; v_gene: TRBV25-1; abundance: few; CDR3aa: CASSEWGDTDTQYF; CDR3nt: TGTGCCAGCAGTGAATGGGGAGACACAGATACGCAGTATTTT
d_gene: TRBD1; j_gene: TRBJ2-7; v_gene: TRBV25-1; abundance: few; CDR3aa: CASSEAGTGKYEQYF; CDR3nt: TGTGCCAGCAGTGAGGCGGGGACAGGGAAATACGAGCAGTACTTC
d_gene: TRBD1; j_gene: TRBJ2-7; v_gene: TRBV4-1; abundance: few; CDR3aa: CASSHRDRDNHEQYF; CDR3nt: TGCGCCAGCAGCCACCGGGACAGGGATAACCACGAGCAGTACTTC
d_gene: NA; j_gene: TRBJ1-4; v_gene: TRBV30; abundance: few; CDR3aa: CAWSVRLNTNEKLFF; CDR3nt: TGTGCCTGGAGTGTACGGCTTAACACTAATGAAAAACTGTTTTTT
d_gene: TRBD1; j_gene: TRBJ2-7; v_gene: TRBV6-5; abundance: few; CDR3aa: CASSYRTGAPYEQYF; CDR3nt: TGTGCCAGCAGTTACCGGACAGGGGCACCCTACGAGCAGTACTTC
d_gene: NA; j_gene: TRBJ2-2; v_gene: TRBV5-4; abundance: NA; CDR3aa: CASSLVGTAGELFF; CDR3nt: TGTGCCAGCAGCTTGGTAGGGACGGCCGGGGAGCTGTTTTTT
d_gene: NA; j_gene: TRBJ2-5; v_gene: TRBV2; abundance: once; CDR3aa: CASSRPGTRETQYF; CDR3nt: TGTGCCAGCAGTCGTCCAGGGACGCGAGAGACCCAGTACTTC
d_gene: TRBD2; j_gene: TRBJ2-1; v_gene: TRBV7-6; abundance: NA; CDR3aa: CASSREKLAGISHEQFF; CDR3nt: TGTGCCAGCAGCCGAGAAAAGCTAGCGGGGATTAGCCATGAGCAGTTCTTC
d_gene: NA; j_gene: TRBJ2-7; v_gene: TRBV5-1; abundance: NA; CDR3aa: CASSLVSVNYEQYF; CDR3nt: TGCGCCAGCAGCTTGGTGTCAGTAAACTACGAGCAGTACTTC
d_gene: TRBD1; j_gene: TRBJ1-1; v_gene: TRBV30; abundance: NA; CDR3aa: CAWSVNRGGVWNTEAFF; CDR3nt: TGTGCCTGGAGTGTAAACAGGGGAGGGGTATGGAACACTGAAGCTTTCTTT
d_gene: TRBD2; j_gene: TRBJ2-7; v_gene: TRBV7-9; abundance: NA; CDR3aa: CASSLAVGLAGAYEQYF; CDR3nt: TGTGCCAGCAGCTTAGCGGTGGGACTAGCGGGAGCATACGAGCAGTACTTC
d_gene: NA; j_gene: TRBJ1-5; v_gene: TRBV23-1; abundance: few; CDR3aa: CASRLSLGGSQPQHF; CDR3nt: TGCGCCAGCAGGCTTTCCTTGGGGGGAAGTCAGCCCCAGCATTTT
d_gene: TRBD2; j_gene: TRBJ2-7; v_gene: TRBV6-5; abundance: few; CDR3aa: CASRLSGRAYEQYF; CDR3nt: TGTGCCAGCAGACTTAGCGGGAGGGCCTACGAGCAGTACTTC
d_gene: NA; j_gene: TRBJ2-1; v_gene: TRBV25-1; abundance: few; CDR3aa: CASSDQNRSYNEQFF; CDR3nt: TGTGCCAGCAGTGACCAAAACAGGAGCTACAATGAGCAGTTCTTC
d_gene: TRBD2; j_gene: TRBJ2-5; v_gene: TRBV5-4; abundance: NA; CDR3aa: CASSSRTSGEETQYF; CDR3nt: TGTGCCAGCAGCTCACGGACTAGCGGTGAGGAGACCCAGTACTTC
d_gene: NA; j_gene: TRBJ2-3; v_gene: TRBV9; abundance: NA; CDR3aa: CASSVEASGDTQYF; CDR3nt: TGTGCCAGCAGCGTAGAAGCCTCGGGAGATACGCAGTATTTT
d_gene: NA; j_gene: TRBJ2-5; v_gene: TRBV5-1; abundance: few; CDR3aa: CASRETQYF; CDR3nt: TGCGCCAGCAGGGAGACCCAGTACTTC
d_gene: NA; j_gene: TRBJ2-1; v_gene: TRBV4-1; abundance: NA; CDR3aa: CASSHPPRQGVQFF; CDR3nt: TGCGCCAGCAGCCATCCCCCCCGGCAGGGAGTGCAGTTCTTC
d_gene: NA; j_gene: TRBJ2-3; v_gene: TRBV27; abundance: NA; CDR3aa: CASSALALSTDTQYF; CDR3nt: TGTGCCAGCAGTGCTCTAGCGTTAAGCACAGATACGCAGTATTTT
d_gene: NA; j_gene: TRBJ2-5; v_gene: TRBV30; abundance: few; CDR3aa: CASGAPGETQYF; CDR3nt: TGTGCCTCTGGGGCCCCGGGAGAGACCCAGTACTTC
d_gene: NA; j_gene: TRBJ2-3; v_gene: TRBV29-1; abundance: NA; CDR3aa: CSVSGKGGDTQYF; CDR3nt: TGCAGCGTTTCCGGGAAGGGGGGAGATACGCAGTATTTT
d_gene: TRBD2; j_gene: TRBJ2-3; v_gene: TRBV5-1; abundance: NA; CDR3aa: CASSLATSGLSTQYF; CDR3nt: TGCGCCAGCAGCTTGGCGACTAGCGGGTTGAGTACGCAGTATTTT
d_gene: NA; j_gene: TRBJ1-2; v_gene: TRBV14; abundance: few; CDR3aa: CASSQTTMVSGYGYTF; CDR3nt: TGTGCCAGCAGCCAAACCACCATGGTGTCGGGCTATGGCTACACCTTC
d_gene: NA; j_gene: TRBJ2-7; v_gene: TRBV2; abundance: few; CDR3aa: CASSMGTYGPSYEQYF; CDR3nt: TGTGCCAGCAGTATGGGGACTTACGGACCTTCCTACGAGCAGTACTTC